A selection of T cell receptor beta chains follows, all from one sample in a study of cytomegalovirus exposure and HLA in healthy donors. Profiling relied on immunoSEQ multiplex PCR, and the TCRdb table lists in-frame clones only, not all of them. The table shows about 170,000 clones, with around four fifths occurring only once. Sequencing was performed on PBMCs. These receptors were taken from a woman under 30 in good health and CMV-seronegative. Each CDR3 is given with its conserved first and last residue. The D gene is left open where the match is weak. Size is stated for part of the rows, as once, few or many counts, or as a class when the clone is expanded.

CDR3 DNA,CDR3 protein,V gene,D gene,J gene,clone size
TGCGCCAGCAGTGAGTCTCACACGACAGATACGCAGTATTTT,CASSESHTTDTQYF,TRBV10-2,NA,TRBJ2-3,NA
TGTGCCAGCAGTTACTCGGACGGGGGGTCCTCCTACGAGCAGTACTTC,CASSYSDGGSSYEQYF,TRBV6-5,TRBD2,TRBJ2-7,NA
TGCGCCAGCAACGAAGGGGACAGTGCAGAAGCTTTCTTT,CASNEGDSAEAFF,TRBV5-1,TRBD1,TRBJ1-1,NA
TGTGCCAGTAGTATGGGGACAGGGGGTACCTACGAGCAGTACTTC,CASSMGTGGTYEQYF,TRBV19,TRBD1,TRBJ2-7,NA
TGTGCCAGCAGTTTATTAGAGGGACAGAGCCCGAACACCGGGGAGCTGTTTTTT,CASSLLEGQSPNTGELFF,TRBV27,TRBD1,TRBJ2-2,few
TGTGCCAGCAGCGTAGATTTAGGGGGCTGGGAGCAGTACTTC,CASSVDLGGWEQYF,TRBV9,TRBD1,TRBJ2-7,once
TGTGCCATCAGTGAGTCGACAGGAGAAGTTAGCTCACCCCTCCACTTT,CAISESTGEVSSPLHF,TRBV10-3,NA,TRBJ1-6,NA
TGTGCCAGCAGCAAGAAAGGAAAGGGACTAGCGGGAGTAGGTTCCTCCTACGAGCAGTACTTC,CASSKKGKGLAGVGSSYEQYF,TRBV21-1,NA,TRBJ2-7,once
TGTGCCAGCAGCTTAAAACCCCGATGGGGCGGGGGGGCGGATGAGCAGTTCTTC,CASSLKPRWGGGADEQFF,TRBV7-9,TRBD2,TRBJ2-1,few
TGTGCCAGCAGCTTAGGGGGGGGTGGTAGCAGCAATCAGCCCCAGCATTTT,CASSLGGGGSSNQPQHF,TRBV7-8,NA,TRBJ1-5,NA
TGTGCCAGCAGCGTAGGCCACAACCATGGCTACACCTTC,CASSVGHNHGYTF,TRBV9,NA,TRBJ1-2,NA
TGTGCCAGCAGCTGGTTCGGGTTTCGAGGCTACACCTTC,CASSWFGFRGYTF,TRBV13,NA,TRBJ1-2,NA
TGTGCCAGCAGTTTAATTGGCAGGTTGGCCTACGAGCAGTACTTC,CASSLIGRLAYEQYF,TRBV27,NA,TRBJ2-7,NA
TGTGCCAGCAGCTTCCGGGAGACCCAGTACTTC,CASSFRETQYF,TRBV7-2,NA,TRBJ2-5,NA
TGTGCCAGCAGCCCGGGGAGGACAGGGAGGTTTAATCAGCCCCAGCATTTT,CASSPGRTGRFNQPQHF,TRBV5-5,TRBD1,TRBJ1-5,few
TGTGCCAGCAGCTTTACAGGGGGCGAGCAGTACTTC,CASSFTGGEQYF,TRBV5-4,TRBD1,TRBJ2-7,NA
TGTGCCAGTAGTATAGGCCCCCATCGGCAGGGGCTACCTCTAAGCGCCTTGGGCTACACCTTC,CASSIGPHRQGLPLSALGYTF,TRBV19,NA,TRBJ1-2,few
TGCGCCAGCAGCCCCAGTGCCGGCACAGGGGGGAATGAGCAGTTCTTC,CASSPSAGTGGNEQFF,TRBV5-1,TRBD1,TRBJ2-1,NA
TGTGCCAGCAGTGAGAAGACACGCACCACTGGCTACACCTTC,CASSEKTRTTGYTF,TRBV6-1,NA,TRBJ1-2,NA
TGTGCCAGCAGCTTAGAGGGGGCAGCCAGGGACTATGGCTACACCTTC,CASSLEGAARDYGYTF,TRBV7-9,TRBD1,TRBJ1-2,once
TGTGCCAGCAGCGTAGGGACAGGGTACGGGATGAACACTGAAGCTTTCTTT,CASSVGTGYGMNTEAFF,TRBV9,TRBD1,TRBJ1-1,once
TGTGCCAGCAGCTCAAGGTCCGACGGGATAAATGAGCAGTTCTTC,CASSSRSDGINEQFF,TRBV5-4,NA,TRBJ2-1,NA
TGCGCCAGCAGCGACGACAGGAGTCCATACAATGAGCAGTTCTTC,CASSDDRSPYNEQFF,TRBV4-1,NA,TRBJ2-1,few
TGTGCCAGCAGCCTAGGACAGGGGATTTTATATGGCTACACCTTC,CASSLGQGILYGYTF,TRBV28,TRBD1,TRBJ1-2,NA
TGTGCCAGCAGCCGCGGCACCGTGGGGGGTCCAGATACGCAGTATTTT,CASSRGTVGGPDTQYF,TRBV7-9,NA,TRBJ2-3,NA
TGTGCCAGCAGCTCGAGTAGCGGGAGGGCGTATGATACGCAGTATTTT,CASSSSSGRAYDTQYF,TRBV27,TRBD2,TRBJ2-3,NA
TGCGCCAGCAGCCAAGGAGGAGGAGCACAAGAGACCCAGTACTTC,CASSQGGGAQETQYF,TRBV4-1,NA,TRBJ2-5,NA
TGTGCCAGCAGTTCCGGACAGCTAGGGGATGAGCAGTTCTTC,CASSSGQLGDEQFF,TRBV6-4,NA,TRBJ2-1,NA
TGTGCCAGCGCCACCCGGAGCTCCTACGAGCAGTACTTC,CASATRSSYEQYF,TRBV27,NA,TRBJ2-7,once
TGCGCCAGCAGTAATCAGGGGGCAGGGGAGCAGTACTTC,CASSNQGAGEQYF,TRBV10-2,TRBD1,TRBJ2-7,NA
TGTGCCAGCAGCTTCCAGCTAGCGAGGGCGCAGTATTTT,CASSFQLARAQYF,TRBV5-5,NA,TRBJ2-3,NA
TGTGCCAGCAGTTTTTTTCCCCAGGGGGCGGACAATGAGCAGTTCTTC,CASSFFPQGADNEQFF,TRBV28,TRBD1,TRBJ2-1,few
TGCGCCAGCAGCTTGAATACGAACACCGGGGAGCTGTTTTTT,CASSLNTNTGELFF,TRBV5-1,NA,TRBJ2-2,once
TGTGCCAGCAGCCGAGGGACAGGGTATAATTCACCCCTCCACTTT,CASSRGTGYNSPLHF,TRBV11-2,TRBD1,TRBJ1-6,NA
TGTGCCAGCAGTTTCTATATCCGGGACGGGGGGAACGAGCAGTACTTC,CASSFYIRDGGNEQYF,TRBV28,TRBD2,TRBJ2-7,NA
TGTGCCAGCAGGCGCTCGGGGGGCAGGGTCTCAGCTTTCTTT,CASRRSGGRVSAFF,TRBV6-5,NA,TRBJ1-1,NA
TGCGCCAGCAGCCCCGGGACAGGGCTCTACAACGAGCAGTTCTTC,CASSPGTGLYNEQFF,TRBV4-1,TRBD1,TRBJ2-1,NA
TGTGCCAGCAGCAGGACTAGCGGGGGCTTGAATGAGCAGTTCTTC,CASSRTSGGLNEQFF,TRBV7-9,TRBD2,TRBJ2-1,NA
TGTGCCAGCAGTGAGCAGGCCACCGGGGAGCTGTTTTTT,CASSEQATGELFF,TRBV25-1,NA,TRBJ2-2,NA
TGTGCCAGCAGCTTAGAGGGACAGGGGTACCACGAGCAGTACTTC,CASSLEGQGYHEQYF,TRBV11-2,TRBD1,TRBJ2-7,NA
TGTGCCAGCAGGGGTGGGACAGGCGCCTACAATGAGCAGTTCTTC,CASRGGTGAYNEQFF,TRBV2,TRBD1,TRBJ2-1,NA
TGTGCCAGCAGCCCTGGACAGGGTGAAGCTTTCTTT,CASSPGQGEAFF,TRBV7-3,TRBD1,TRBJ1-1,NA
TGTGCCAGTAGGAACAGGCAGCCTAATCAGCCCCAGCATTTT,CASRNRQPNQPQHF,TRBV19,NA,TRBJ1-5,NA
TGCAGCGTTGACGGAGCGGAGGGCTCCTACAATGAGCAGTTCTTC,CSVDGAEGSYNEQFF,TRBV29-1,NA,TRBJ2-1,NA
TGTGCCAGCAGCCCAGACAGTGCCGCTGGAAACACCATATATTTT,CASSPDSAAGNTIYF,TRBV7-9,NA,TRBJ1-3,NA
TGTGCCAGCAGCGGACAGGGCCATCAGCCCCAGCATTTT,CASSGQGHQPQHF,TRBV2,TRBD1,TRBJ1-5,few
TGTGCCAGCAGCTCCCGGGACACCCACCAAGAGACCCAGTACTTC,CASSSRDTHQETQYF,TRBV5-8,NA,TRBJ2-5,NA
TGTGCCAGCAGTGAAGGGAGGTGGGTGATCCGAAGCTCCTATAATTCACCCCTCCACTTT,CASSEGRWVIRSSYNSPLHF,TRBV6-1,NA,TRBJ1-6,NA
TGCAGCGTTGAAGACAGGACTAGCGGGGCGAATGAGCAGTTCTTC,CSVEDRTSGANEQFF,TRBV29-1,TRBD2,TRBJ2-1,NA